This T cell receptor (beta chain) was captured by sequencing in a study of blood T cell repertoires in COVID-19. Study-wide background: Acute and convalescent COVID-19 samples came from the United States, Italy and Spain.

Sequencing was performed with immunoSEQ multiplex PCR; in TCRdb, only in-frame clones are kept and a portion is missing. Found here are 150,000 to 200,000 clones, 65% to 80% of them singletons; the top ten hold around a sixth. Losses at the gene ends were 2 bases for V and 4 bases for J; bases not matched to a gene: 5. The V gene's germline CDR1 is SGDLS and CDR2 YYNGEE. The CDR3 is 15 residues long. This TCR was recovered from a woman between 45 and 60 years old with acute COVID-19. The chain has TRBV9 and TRBJ1-4, with TRBD1 matching 7 bases. Specimen: PBMCs or T cells enriched from blood (not recorded which). The CDR3 bases are TGTGCCAGCAGCGTCTGGGACAGTGGTAATGAAAAACTGTTTTTT. Its protein is CASSVWDSGNEKLFF.